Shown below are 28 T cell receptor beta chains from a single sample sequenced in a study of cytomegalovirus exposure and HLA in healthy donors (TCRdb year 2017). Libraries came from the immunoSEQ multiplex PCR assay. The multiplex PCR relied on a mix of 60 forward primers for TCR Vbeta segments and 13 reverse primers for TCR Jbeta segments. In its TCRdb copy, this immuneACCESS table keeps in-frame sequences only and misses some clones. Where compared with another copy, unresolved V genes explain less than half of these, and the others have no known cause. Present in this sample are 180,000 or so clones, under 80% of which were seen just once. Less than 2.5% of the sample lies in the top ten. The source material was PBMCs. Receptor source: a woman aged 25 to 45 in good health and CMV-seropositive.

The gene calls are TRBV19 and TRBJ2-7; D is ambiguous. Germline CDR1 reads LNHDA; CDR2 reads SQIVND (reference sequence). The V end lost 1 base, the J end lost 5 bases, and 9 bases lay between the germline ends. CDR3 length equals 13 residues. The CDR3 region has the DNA TGTGCCAGTAGTATAGGGTCATCGGACGAGCAGTACTTC. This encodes CASSIGSSDEQYF.

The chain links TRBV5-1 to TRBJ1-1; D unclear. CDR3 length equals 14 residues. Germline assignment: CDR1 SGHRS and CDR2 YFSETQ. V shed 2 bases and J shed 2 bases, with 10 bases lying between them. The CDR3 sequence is CASSFSSGNTEAFF. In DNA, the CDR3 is TGCGCCAGCAGCTTTAGCAGCGGAAACACTGAAGCTTTCTTT.

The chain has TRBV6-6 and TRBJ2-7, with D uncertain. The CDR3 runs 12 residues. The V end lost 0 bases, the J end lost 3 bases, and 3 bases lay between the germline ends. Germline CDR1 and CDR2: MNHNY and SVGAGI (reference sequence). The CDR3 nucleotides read TGTGCCAGCAGTTACTCCCTCTACGAGCAGTACTTC. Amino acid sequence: CASSYSLYEQYF.

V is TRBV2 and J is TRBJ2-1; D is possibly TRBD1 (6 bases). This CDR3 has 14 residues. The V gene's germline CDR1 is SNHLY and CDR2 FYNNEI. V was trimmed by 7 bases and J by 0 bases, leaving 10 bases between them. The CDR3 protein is CASNRESSYNEQFF. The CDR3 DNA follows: TGTGCCAGCAACAGGGAAAGCTCCTACAATGAGCAGTTCTTC.

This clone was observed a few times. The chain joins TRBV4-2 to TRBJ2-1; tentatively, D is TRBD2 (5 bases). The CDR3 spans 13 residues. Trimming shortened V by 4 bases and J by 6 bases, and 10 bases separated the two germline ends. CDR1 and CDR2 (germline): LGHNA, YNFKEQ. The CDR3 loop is CASSRRAGNEQFF. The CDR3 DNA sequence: TGTGCCAGCAGCCGGCGGGCGGGCAATGAGCAGTTCTTC.

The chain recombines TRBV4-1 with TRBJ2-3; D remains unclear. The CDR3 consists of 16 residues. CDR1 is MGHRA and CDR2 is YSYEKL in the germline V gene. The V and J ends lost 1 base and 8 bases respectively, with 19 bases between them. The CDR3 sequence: CASSQGLAATSSTQYF. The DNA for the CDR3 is TGCGCCAGCAGCCAAGGTCTCGCCGCTACCTCGAGTACGCAGTATTTT.

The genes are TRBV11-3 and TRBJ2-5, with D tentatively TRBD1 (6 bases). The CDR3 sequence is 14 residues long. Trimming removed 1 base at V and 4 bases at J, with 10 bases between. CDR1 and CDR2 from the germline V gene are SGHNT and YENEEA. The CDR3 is CASSLGDKPETQYF. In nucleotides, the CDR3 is TGTGCCAGCAGCTTAGGGGACAAGCCAGAGACCCAGTACTTC. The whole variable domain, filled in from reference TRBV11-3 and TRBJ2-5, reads EAGVVQSPRYKIIEKKQPVAFWCNPISGHNTLYWYLQNLGQGPELLIRYENEEAVDDSQLPKDRFSAERLKGVDSTLKIQPAELGDSAVYLCASSLGDKPETQYFGPGTRLLVL.

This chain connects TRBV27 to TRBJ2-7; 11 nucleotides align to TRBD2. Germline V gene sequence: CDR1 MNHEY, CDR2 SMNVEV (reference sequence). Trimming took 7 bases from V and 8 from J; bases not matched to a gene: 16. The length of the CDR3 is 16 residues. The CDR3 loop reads CASTLRPSGGSEKQYF. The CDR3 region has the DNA TGTGCCAGCACCCTACGGCCTAGCGGGGGGTCAGAGAAGCAGTACTTC.

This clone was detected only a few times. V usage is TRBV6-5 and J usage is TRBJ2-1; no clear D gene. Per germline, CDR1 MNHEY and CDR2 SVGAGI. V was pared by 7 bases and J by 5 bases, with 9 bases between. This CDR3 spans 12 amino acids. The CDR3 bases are TGTGCCAGCAACACCCTCGACAATGAGCAGTTCTTC. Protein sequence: CASNTLDNEQFF.

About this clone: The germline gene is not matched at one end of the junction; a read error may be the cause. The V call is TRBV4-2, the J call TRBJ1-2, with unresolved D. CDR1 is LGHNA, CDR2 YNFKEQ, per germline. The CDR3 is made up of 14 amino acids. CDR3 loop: CASGQDRVNYGYTF. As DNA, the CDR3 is TGTGCCAGCGGCCAAGATCGGGTTAACTATGGCTACACCTTC.

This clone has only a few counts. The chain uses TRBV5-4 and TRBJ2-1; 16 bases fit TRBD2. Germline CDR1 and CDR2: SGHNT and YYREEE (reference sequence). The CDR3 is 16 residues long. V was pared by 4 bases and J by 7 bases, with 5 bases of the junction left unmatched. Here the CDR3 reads CASSHGTSGGANEQFF. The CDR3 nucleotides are TGTGCCAGCAGCCATGGGACTAGCGGGGGGGCAAATGAGCAGTTCTTC.

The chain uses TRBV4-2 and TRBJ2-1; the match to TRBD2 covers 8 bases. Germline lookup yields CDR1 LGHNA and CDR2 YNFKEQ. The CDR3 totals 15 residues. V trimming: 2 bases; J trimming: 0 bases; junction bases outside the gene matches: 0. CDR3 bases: TGTGCCAGCAGCCAAAGCGGGAGCTCCTACAATGAGCAGTTCTTC. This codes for CASSQSGSSYNEQFF.

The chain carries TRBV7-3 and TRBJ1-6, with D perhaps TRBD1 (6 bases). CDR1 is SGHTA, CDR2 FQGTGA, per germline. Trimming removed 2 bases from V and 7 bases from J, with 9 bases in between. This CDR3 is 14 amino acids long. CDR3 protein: CASSLDRTNSPLHF. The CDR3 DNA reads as TGTGCCAGCAGCTTAGACAGGACGAATTCACCCCTCCACTTT.

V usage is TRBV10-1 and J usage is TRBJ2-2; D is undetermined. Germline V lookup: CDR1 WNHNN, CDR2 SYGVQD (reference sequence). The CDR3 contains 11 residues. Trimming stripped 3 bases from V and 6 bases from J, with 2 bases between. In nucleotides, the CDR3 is TGCGCCAGCAGTGACGCCGGGGAGCTGTTTTTT. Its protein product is CASSDAGELFF.

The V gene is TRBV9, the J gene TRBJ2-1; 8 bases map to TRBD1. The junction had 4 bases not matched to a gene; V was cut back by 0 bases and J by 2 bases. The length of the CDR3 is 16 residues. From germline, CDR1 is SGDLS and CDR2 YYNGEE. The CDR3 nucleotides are TGTGCCAGCAGCGTAGGAGGGACAGGTCCCTACAATGAGCAGTTCTTC. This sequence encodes CASSVGGTGPYNEQFF.

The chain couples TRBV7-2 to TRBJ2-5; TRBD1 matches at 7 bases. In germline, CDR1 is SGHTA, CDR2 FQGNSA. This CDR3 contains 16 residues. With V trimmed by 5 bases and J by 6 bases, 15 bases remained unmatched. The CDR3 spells CASSGSGTASRQTQYF. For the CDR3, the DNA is TGTGCCAGCAGCGGGTCCGGGACAGCTAGCAGGCAGACCCAGTACTTC.

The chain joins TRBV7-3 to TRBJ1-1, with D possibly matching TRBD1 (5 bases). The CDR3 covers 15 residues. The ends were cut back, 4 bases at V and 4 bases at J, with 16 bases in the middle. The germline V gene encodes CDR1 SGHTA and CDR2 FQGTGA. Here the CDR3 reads CASSWPGRGITEAFF. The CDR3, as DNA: TGTGCCAGCAGCTGGCCGGGACGGGGGATCACTGAAGCTTTCTTT.

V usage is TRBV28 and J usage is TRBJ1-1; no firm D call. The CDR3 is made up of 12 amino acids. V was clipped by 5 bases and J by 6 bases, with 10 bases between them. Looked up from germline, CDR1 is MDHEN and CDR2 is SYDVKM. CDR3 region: CASSAGGAEAFF. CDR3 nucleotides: TGTGCCAGCAGTGCCGGTGGAGCTGAAGCTTTCTTT.

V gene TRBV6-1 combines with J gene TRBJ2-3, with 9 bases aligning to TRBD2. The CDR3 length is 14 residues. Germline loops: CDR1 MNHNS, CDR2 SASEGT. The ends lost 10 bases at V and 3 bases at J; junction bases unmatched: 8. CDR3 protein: CAILAGVRTDTQYF. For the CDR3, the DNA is TGTGCCATCTTAGCGGGGGTAAGGACAGATACGCAGTATTTT.

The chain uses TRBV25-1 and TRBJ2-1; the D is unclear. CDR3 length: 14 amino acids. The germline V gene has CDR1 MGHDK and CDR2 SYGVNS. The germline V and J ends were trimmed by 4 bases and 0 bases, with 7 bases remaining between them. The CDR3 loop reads CASSASSSYNEQFF. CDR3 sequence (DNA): TGTGCCAGCAGTGCCTCCAGCTCCTACAATGAGCAGTTCTTC.

In DNA form, the CDR3 reads TGTGCCAGCAGCACGCAGGGGCTTACGGAGAATGAGCAGTTCTTC. Encoded protein: CASSTQGLTENEQFF. V usage is TRBV7-2 and J usage is TRBJ2-1; possible D gene TRBD1, 6 bases. The length of the CDR3 is 15 residues. Per the germline V gene, CDR1 is SGHTA and CDR2 is FQGNSA. V lost 5 bases and J lost 7, with 18 bases in between.

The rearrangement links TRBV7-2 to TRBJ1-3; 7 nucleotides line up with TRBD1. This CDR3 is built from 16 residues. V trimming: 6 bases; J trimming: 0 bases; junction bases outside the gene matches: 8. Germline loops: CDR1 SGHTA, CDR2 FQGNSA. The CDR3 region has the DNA TGTGCCAGCAGACCGACAGGGCCCGTCTCTGGAAACACCATATATTTT. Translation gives CASRPTGPVSGNTIYF.

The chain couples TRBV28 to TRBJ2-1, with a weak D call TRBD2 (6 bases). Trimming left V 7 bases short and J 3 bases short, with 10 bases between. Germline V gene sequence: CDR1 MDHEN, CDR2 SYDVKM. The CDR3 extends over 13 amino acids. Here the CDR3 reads CASTLAVYNEQFF. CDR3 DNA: TGTGCCAGCACACTAGCAGTCTACAATGAGCAGTTCTTC. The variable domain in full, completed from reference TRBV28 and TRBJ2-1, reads DVKVTQSSRYLVKRTGEKVFLECVQDMDHENMFWYRQDPGLGLRLIYFSYDVKMKEKGDIPEGYSVSREKKERFSLILESASTNQTSMYLCASTLAVYNEQFFGPGTRLTVL.

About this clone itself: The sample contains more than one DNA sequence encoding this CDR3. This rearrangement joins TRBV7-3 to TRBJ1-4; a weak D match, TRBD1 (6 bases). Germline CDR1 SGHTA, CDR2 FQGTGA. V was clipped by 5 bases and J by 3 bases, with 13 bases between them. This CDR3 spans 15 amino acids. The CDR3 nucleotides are TGTGCCAGCAGCCCCACTGGGGGCGCTAATGAAAAACTGTTTTTT. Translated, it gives CASSPTGGANEKLFF.

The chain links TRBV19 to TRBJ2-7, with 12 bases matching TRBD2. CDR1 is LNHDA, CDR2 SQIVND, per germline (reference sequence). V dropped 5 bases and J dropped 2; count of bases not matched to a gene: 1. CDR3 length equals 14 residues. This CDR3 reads CASSASGGAYEQYF. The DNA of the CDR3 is TGTGCCAGTAGTGCTAGCGGGGGGGCCTACGAGCAGTACTTC.

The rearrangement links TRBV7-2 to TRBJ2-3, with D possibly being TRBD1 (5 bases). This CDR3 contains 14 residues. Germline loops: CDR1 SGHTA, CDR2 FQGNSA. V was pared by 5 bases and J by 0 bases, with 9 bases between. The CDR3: CASSRGVSTDTQYF. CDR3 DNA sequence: TGTGCCAGCAGCAGGGGCGTTAGCACAGATACGCAGTATTTT.

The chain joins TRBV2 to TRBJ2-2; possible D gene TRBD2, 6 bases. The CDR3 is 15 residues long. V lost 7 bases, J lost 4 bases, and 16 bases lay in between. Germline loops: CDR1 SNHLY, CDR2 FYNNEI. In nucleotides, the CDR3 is TGTGCCAGCACACTCGCGGGGATTACCACCGGGGAGCTGTTTTTT. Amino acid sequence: CASTLAGITTGELFF. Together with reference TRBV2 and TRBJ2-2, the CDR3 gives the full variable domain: EPEVTQTPSHQVTQMGQEVILRCVPISNHLYFYWYRQILGQKVEFLVSFYNNEISEKSEIFDDQFSVERPDGSNFTLKIRSTKLEDSAMYFCASTLAGITTGELFFGEGSRLTVL.

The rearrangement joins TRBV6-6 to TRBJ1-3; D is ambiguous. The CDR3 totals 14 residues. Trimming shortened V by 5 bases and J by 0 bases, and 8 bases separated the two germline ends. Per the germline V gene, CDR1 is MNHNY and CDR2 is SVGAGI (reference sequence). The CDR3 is CASSPDISGNTIYF. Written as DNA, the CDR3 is TGTGCCAGCAGTCCCGACATCTCTGGAAACACCATATATTTT.